One and the same sample provided the 20 T cell receptor beta chains below, sequenced in a study of STAT5B mutations in CD4+ large granular lymphocyte leukemia (dated by TCRdb to 2021 to 2024). The library came from the immunoSEQ multiplex PCR assay. The immuneACCESS repertoire file appears here via TCRdb, limited to in-frame rearrangements. These files lack a portion of the clones; in checked studies, under half of the deficit traces to unresolved V genes, and the cause of the others is not known. The sample has about 30,000 clones on record, 87% of them singletons. The ten most abundant clones make up around 3.4% of the sample. The sequencing input was CD4+ T cells from blood buffy coats. The origin of the receptors is a human donor in good health.

J is TRBJ1-2 and V is TRBV5-6; D is unclear. Per germline, CDR1 SGHDT and CDR2 YYEEEE. V was cut by 0 bases and J by 0 bases, with 6 bases left in between. There are 14 residues in the CDR3. CDR3 in DNA: TGTGCCAGCAGCTTGGGCTCAGCTAACTATGGCTACACCTTC. Amino acids: CASSLGSANYGYTF.

V and J are TRBV29-1 and TRBJ2-1, with 11 bases aligning to TRBD2. With 6 bases clipped from V and 9 bases from J, the junction kept 7 bases outside the gene matches. The germline V gene encodes CDR1 SQVTM and CDR2 ANQGSEA. This CDR3 spans 13 amino acids. Written as DNA, the CDR3 is TGCAGCGTCGGTCTAGCGGGAGGAGGTGAGCAGTTCTTC. This translates into CSVGLAGGGEQFF.

The chain carries TRBV4-3 and TRBJ2-3, with 10 nucleotides matching TRBD2. The CDR3 has 17 residues. Per the germline V gene, CDR1 is LGHNA and CDR2 is YSLEER. The J segment lost 6 bases and the V segment lost 3 bases, leaving 12 bases of the junction unmatched. The CDR3 nucleotides are TGCGCCAGCAGCCAGAGAGCCGCTAGCGGGAGTGCGGATACGCAGTATTTT. This encodes CASSQRAASGSADTQYF.

This chain connects TRBV7-2 to TRBJ1-5; 9 bases map to TRBD1. The J segment lost 7 bases and the V segment lost 4 bases, leaving 5 bases of the junction unmatched. CDR3 length equals 14 residues. Per germline, CDR1 SGHTA and CDR2 FQGNSA. Written as DNA, the CDR3 is TGTGCCAGCAGCTCCCCGACAGGGGGACAGCCCCAGCATTTT. It specifies CASSSPTGGQPQHF.

The chain uses TRBV7-2 and TRBJ1-1; 8 bases align to TRBD1. The CDR3 extends over 14 amino acids. Trimming took 5 bases from V and 2 from J; bases not matched to a gene: 4. The germline V gene has CDR1 SGHTA and CDR2 FQGNSA. CDR3 sequence: CASSQQGGNTEAFF. In DNA form, the CDR3 reads TGTGCCAGCAGCCAACAGGGGGGAAACACTGAAGCTTTCTTT.

The V call is TRBV28, the J call TRBJ2-3, with D maybe TRBD1 (6 bases). The V and J ends lost 8 bases and 2 bases respectively, with 20 bases between them. The V gene's germline CDR1 is MDHEN and CDR2 SYDVKM. The CDR3 loop spans 16 amino acids. CDR3 sequence: CASRPWDGQYTDTQYF. DNA for the CDR3: TGTGCCAGCCGCCCATGGGACGGACAGTACACAGATACGCAGTATTTT.

The chain couples TRBV7-2 to TRBJ2-7, with 10 bases that match TRBD1. Germline CDR1 SGHTA, CDR2 FQGNSA. With V trimmed by 5 bases and J by 0 bases, 10 bases remained unmatched. The CDR3 runs to 17 residues. The CDR3 region has the DNA TGTGCCAGCAGCAAAGGGACAGGGGCCTTAAACTCCTACGAGCAGTACTTC. This gives the protein CASSKGTGALNSYEQYF.

This sequence joins TRBV19 and TRBJ2-1, with 7 bases that match TRBD2. Germline V lookup: CDR1 LNHDA, CDR2 SQIVND (reference sequence). V gave up 7 bases and J gave up 2 bases; unmatched junction bases: 8. This CDR3 has 15 amino acids. CDR3 nucleotides: TGTGCCAGTACCCCCCGGGGGGTTGCCTACAATGAGCAGTTCTTC. Protein: CASTPRGVAYNEQFF.

Remarks on this clone: Sequence at one end of the junction differs from germline and may be a read error. This chain uses TRBV7-7 with TRBJ2-5, with D perhaps TRBD2 (5 bases). Germline V gene lookup returns CDR1 SSHAT and CDR2 FNYEAQ (reference sequence). The CDR3 loop spans 13 amino acids. CDR3 loop: CASSPLRGQTQYF. For the CDR3, the DNA is TGTGCTAGCAGCCCTCTCCGAGGGCAGACCCAGTACTTC. The variable domain in full, completed from reference TRBV7-7 and TRBJ2-5, reads GAGVSQSPRYKVTKRGQDVTLRCDPISSHATLYWYQQALGQGPEFLTYFNYEAQPDKSGLPSDRFSAERPEGSISTLTIQRTEQRDSAMYRCASSPLRGQTQYFGPGTRLLVL.

The V gene is TRBV29-1, the J gene TRBJ2-3; D possibly uses TRBD1 or TRBD2 (5 bases each). Trimming cost V 4 bases and J 2 bases, with 13 bases left between them. CDR1 and CDR2 from the germline V gene are SQVTM and ANQGSEA. The CDR3 is 14 residues long. The chain's CDR3 is CSVGTGLFTDTQYF. DNA of the CDR3: TGCAGCGTTGGAACGGGGCTTTTCACAGATACGCAGTATTTT.

V and J are TRBV19 and TRBJ1-5; D is uncertain. The germline gives CDR1 LNHDA, CDR2 SQIVND (reference sequence). Deletions cut 6 bases from V and 9 bases from J, with 12 bases between. CDR3 length: 12 amino acids. CDR3 bases: TGTGCCAGTAGCGACCCAGATAGGCCCCAGCATTTT. Translating it yields CASSDPDRPQHF.

V is TRBV4-2 and J is TRBJ2-1, with 12 bases that match TRBD2. Per germline, CDR1 LGHNA and CDR2 YNFKEQ. The CDR3 is 15 residues long. Trimming took 4 bases from V and 5 from J; bases not matched to a gene: 3. DNA of the CDR3: TGTGCCAGCAGCCTCGGACTAGCGGGGAACAATGAGCAGTTCTTC. It codes for CASSLGLAGNNEQFF.

This chain uses TRBV19 with TRBJ2-3; D unclear. Per the germline V gene, CDR1 is LNHDA and CDR2 is SQIVND (reference sequence). V lost 2 bases and J lost 4, with 16 bases in between. The CDR3 sequence is 16 residues long. As DNA, the CDR3 is TGTGCCAGTAGTATAAGGTACCAGCGCGCGCCAGATACGCAGTATTTT. It encodes CASSIRYQRAPDTQYF.

The chain recombines TRBV6-4 with TRBJ1-2; D ambiguous. Germline CDR1 and CDR2: MRHNA and SNTAGT. Trimming stripped 4 bases from V and 4 bases from J, with 13 bases between. The CDR3 totals 14 residues. CDR3 DNA sequence: TGTGCCAGCAGTGCCCAACCGGGAGGCTATGGCTACACCTTC. It codes for CASSAQPGGYGYTF.

This chain joins TRBV6-5 and TRBJ2-1, with D possibly TRBD1 on 6 matching bases. Germline values: CDR1 MNHEY, CDR2 SVGAGI. The V gene lost 7 bases and the J gene lost 5 bases, with 12 bases spanning the gap. The CDR3 is 13 amino acids. This CDR3 reads CASNRTENNEQFF. CDR3 sequence (DNA): TGTGCCAGCAATAGGACAGAGAACAATGAGCAGTTCTTC.

The chain joins TRBV28 to TRBJ2-1, with 9 bases identical to TRBD2. Trimming took 7 bases from V and 8 from J; bases not matched to a gene: 15. This CDR3 has 16 amino acids. CDR1 is MDHEN, CDR2 SYDVKM, per germline. CDR3 DNA sequence: TGTGCCAGCACCCTGGGGGCTAGCGGGATGGTTGATGAGCAGTTCTTC. Amino acids: CASTLGASGMVDEQFF.

This chain links TRBV6-5 with TRBJ2-7; 8 bases align to TRBD1. This CDR3 region has 12 residues. With 5 bases clipped from V and 6 bases from J, the junction kept 3 bases outside the gene matches. The germline V gene has CDR1 MNHEY and CDR2 SVGAGI. CDR3 region: CASSMTGVEQYF. In nucleotides, the CDR3 is TGTGCCAGCAGTATGACAGGGGTCGAGCAGTACTTC.

This clone was detected a few times. This chain joins TRBV2 and TRBJ2-7; D not certain. The V end lost 7 bases, the J end lost 0 bases, and 10 bases lay between the germline ends. The germline gives CDR1 SNHLY, CDR2 FYNNEI. The CDR3 is 13 amino acids. The CDR3 is CASNRAYSYEQYF. For the CDR3, the DNA is TGTGCCAGCAATAGAGCGTACTCCTACGAGCAGTACTTC.

This clone showed up just once. Written as DNA, the CDR3 is TGTGCCAGCAGCCCGACAGGGGGAGTAGGCTACGAGCAGTACTTC. Amino acids: CASSPTGGVGYEQYF. The V and J genes are TRBV5-4 and TRBJ2-7, with 9 bases fitting TRBD1. The germline CDR1 and CDR2 sequences are SGHNT and YYREEE (reference sequence). The CDR3 has 15 residues. With V trimmed by 4 bases and J by 3 bases, 8 bases remained unmatched.

V and J are TRBV6-5 and TRBJ2-2; no clear D. The CDR3 has 15 amino acids. The V end lost 0 bases, the J end lost 6 bases, and 11 bases lay between the germline ends. CDR1 and CDR2 (germline): MNHEY, SVGAGI. Written as DNA, the CDR3 is TGTGCCAGCAGTTACTCGCATTCTAGGGCCGGGGAGCTGTTTTTT. It codes for CASSYSHSRAGELFF.